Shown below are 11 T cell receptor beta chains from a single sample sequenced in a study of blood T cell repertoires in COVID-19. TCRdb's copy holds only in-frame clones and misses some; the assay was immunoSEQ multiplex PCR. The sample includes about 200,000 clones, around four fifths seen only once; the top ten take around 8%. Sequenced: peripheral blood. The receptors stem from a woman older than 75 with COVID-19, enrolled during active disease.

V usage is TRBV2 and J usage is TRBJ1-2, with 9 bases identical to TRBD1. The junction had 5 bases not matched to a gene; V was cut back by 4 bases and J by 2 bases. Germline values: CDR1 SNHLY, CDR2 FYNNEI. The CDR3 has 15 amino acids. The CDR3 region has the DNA TGTGCCAGCAGTGCCCGACAGGGGGGGAACTATGGCTACACCTTC. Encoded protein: CASSARQGGNYGYTF.

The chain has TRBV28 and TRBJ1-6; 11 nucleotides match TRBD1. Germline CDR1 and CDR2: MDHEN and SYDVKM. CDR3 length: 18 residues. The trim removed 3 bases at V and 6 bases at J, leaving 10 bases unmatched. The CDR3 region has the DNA TGTGCCAGCAGTTTGTGGGCGCGCGGGACAGGGGGTAATTCACCCCTCCACTTT. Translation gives CASSLWARGTGGNSPLHF. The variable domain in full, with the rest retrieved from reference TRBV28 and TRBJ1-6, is DVKVTQSSRYLVKRTGEKVFLECVQDMDHENMFWYRQDPGLGLRLIYFSYDVKMKEKGDIPEGYSVSREKKERFSLILESASTNQTSMYLCASSLWARGTGGNSPLHFGNGTRLTVT.

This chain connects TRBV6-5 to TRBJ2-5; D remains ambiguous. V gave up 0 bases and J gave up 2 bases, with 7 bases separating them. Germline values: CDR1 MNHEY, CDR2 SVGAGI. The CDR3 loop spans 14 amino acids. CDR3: CASSYSRFQETQYF. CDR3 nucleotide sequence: TGTGCCAGCAGTTACTCTAGATTTCAAGAGACCCAGTACTTC.

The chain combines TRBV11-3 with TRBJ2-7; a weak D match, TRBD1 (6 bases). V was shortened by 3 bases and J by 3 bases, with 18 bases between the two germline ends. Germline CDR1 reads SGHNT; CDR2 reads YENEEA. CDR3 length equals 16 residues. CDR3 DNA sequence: TGTGCCAGCAGCTTGGACAGTCCGGCTACATACTACGAGCAGTACTTC. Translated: CASSLDSPATYYEQYF.

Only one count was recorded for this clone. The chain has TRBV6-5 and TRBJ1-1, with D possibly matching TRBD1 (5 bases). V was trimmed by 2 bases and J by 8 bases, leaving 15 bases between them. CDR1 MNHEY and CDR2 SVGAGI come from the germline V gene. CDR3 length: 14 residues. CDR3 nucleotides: TGTGCCAGCAGTTACATAGCGGGGCGGGGGGAAGCTTTCTTT. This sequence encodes CASSYIAGRGEAFF.

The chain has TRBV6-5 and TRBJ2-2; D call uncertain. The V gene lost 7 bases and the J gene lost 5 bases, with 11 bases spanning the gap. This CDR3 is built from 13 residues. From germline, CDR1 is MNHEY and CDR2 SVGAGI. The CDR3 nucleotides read TGTGCCAGCAAGACGGGTGGGACCGGGGAGCTGTTTTTT. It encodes CASKTGGTGELFF.

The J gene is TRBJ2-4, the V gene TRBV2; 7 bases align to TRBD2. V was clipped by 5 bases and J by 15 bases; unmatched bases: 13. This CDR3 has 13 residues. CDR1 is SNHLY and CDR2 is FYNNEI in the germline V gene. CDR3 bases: TGTGCCAGCAGTCAAGGGACGCTCGGGGAGGGGTACTTC. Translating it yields CASSQGTLGEGYF.

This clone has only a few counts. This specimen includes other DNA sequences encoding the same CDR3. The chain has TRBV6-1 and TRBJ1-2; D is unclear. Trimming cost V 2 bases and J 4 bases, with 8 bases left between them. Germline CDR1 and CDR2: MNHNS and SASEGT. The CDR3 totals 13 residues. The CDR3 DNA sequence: TGTGCCAGCAGTGAACGAGGAATCTATGGCTACACCTTC. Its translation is CASSERGIYGYTF.

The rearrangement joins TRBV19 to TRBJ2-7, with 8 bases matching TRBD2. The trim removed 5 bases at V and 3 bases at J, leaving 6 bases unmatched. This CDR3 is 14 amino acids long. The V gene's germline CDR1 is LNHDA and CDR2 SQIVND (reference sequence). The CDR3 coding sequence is TGTGCCAGTAGTCCGGCGGGACTAGTCTACGAGCAGTACTTC. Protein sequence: CASSPAGLVYEQYF.

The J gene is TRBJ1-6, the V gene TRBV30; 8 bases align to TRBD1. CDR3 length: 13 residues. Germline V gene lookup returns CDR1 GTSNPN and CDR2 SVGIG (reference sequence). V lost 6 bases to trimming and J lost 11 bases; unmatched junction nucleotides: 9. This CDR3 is CACRRGPTAPLHF. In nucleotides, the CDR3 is TGTGCCTGTCGCAGGGGGCCCACAGCACCCCTCCACTTT.

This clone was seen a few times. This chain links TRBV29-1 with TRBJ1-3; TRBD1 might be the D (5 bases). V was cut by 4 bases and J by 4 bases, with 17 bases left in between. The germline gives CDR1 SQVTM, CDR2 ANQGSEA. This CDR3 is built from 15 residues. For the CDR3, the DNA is TGCAGCGTTGTCAGACAGTCGCTGGGAGGAAACACCATATATTTT. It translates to CSVVRQSLGGNTIYF.